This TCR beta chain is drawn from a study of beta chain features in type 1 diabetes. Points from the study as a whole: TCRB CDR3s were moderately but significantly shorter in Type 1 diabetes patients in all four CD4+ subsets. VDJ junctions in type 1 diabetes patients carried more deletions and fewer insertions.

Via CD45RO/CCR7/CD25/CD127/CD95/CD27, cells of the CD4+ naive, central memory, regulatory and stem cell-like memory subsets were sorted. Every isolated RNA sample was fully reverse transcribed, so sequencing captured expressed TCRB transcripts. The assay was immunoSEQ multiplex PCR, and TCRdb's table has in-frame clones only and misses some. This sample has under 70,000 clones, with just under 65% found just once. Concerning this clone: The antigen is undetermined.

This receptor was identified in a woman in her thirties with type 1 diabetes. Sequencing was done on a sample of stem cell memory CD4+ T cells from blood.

The CDR3 DNA reads as TGTGCCAGCAGCTTGCCGTGGGGGCAGGAAGGCTACACCTTC. This codes for CASSLPWGQEGYTF. The V call is TRBV5-4, the J call TRBJ1-2; D may be TRBD1 (6 bases). CDR3 length: 14 residues. V dropped 1 base and J dropped 8 bases, with 15 bases sitting between them. The germline V gene encodes CDR1 SGHNT and CDR2 YYREEE (reference sequence). Variable domain in full (rest from reference TRBV5-4 and TRBJ1-2): ETGVTQSPTHLIKTRGQQVTLRCSSQSGHNTVSWYQQALGQGPQFIFQYYREEENGRGNFPPRFSGLQFPNYSSELNVNALELDDSALYLCASSLPWGQEGYTFGSGTRLTVV.